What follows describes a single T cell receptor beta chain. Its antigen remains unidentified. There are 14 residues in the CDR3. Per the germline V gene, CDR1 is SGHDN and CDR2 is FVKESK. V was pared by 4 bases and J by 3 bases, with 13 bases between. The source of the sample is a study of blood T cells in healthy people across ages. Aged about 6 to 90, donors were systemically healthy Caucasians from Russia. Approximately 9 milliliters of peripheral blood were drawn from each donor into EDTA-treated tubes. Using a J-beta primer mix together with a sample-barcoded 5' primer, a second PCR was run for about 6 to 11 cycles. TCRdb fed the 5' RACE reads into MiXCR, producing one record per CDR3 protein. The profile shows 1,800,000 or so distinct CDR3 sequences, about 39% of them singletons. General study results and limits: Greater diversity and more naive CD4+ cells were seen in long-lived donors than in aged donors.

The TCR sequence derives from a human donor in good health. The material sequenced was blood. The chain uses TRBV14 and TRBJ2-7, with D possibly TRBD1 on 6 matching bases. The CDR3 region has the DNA TGTGCCAGCAGCCGCTACAGGGATTTCTACGAGCAGTACTTC. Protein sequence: CASSRYRDFYEQYF.